This TCR beta chain was captured by sequencing in a study of T cell changes during pregnancy in multiple sclerosis. The length of the CDR3 is 14 residues. The germline V gene has CDR1 SGDLS and CDR2 YYNGEE. V gave up 3 bases and J gave up 2 bases; unmatched junction bases: 3. Using immunoSEQ multiplex PCR, the repertoire was profiled, and TCRdb retains in-frame clones only, with some absent. The data show about 20,000 clones, over 85% seen once. The chain uses TRBV9 and TRBJ2-3, with 7 bases fitting TRBD2. Specimen: CD8+ T cells from peripheral blood mononuclear cells, collected in the second trimester of pregnancy. The clonotype comes from a female donor in good health, enrolled as a control in a pregnancy study. In DNA form, the CDR3 reads TGTGCCAGCAGCGGGGAGGGGCTCACAGATACGCAGTATTTT. Protein: CASSGEGLTDTQYF.